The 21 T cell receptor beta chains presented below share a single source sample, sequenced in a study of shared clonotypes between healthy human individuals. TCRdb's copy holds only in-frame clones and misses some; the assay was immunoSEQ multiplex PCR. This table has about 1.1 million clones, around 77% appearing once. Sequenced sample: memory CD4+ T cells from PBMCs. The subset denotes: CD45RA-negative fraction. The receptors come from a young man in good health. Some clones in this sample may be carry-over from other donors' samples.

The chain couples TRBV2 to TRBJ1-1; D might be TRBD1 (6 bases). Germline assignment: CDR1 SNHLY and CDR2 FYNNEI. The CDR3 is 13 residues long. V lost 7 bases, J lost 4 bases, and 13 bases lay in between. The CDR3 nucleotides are TGTGCCAGCAAATGGGGGCAGGCCACTGAAGCTTTCTTT. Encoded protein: CASKWGQATEAFF.

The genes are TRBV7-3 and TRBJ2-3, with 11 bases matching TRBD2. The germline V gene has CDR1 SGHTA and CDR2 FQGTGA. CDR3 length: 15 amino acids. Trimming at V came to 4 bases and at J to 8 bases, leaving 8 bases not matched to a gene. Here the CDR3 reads CASSSIAGGPVTQYF. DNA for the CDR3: TGTGCCAGCAGCTCCATAGCGGGAGGGCCGGTTACGCAGTATTTT.

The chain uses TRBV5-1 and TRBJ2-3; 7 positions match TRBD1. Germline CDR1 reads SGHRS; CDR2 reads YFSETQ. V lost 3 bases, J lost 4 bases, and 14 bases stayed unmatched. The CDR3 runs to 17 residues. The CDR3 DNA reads TGCGCCAGCAGCTCCCTGGGGGCAGGGGGTATCGCAGATACGCAGTATTTT. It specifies CASSSLGAGGIADTQYF.

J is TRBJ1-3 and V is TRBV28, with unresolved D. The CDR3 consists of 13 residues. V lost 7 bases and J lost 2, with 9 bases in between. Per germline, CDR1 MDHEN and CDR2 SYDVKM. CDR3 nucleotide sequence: TGTGCCAGCACCCGGCAAGCTGGAAACACCATATATTTT. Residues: CASTRQAGNTIYF.

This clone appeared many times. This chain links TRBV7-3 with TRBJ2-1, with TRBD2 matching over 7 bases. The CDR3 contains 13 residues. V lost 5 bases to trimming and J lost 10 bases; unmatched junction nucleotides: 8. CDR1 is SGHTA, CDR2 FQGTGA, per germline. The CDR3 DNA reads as TGTGCCAGCAGCGGCGGGGGACGAGTGGAGCAGTTCTTC. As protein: CASSGGGRVEQFF.

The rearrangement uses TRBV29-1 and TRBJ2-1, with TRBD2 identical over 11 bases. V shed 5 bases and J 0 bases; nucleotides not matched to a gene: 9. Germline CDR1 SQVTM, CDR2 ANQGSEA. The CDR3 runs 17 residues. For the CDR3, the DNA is TGCAGCGTTCTGGGGACTAGCGGAGGGAACTCCTACAATGAGCAGTTCTTC. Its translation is CSVLGTSGGNSYNEQFF.

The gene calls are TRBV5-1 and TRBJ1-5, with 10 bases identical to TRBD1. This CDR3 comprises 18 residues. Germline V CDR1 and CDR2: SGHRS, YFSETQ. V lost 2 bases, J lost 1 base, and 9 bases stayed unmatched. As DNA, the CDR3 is TGCGCCAGCAGCTTAGAGGACAGGGGGTTTGGGAGCAATCAGCCCCAGCATTTT. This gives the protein CASSLEDRGFGSNQPQHF.

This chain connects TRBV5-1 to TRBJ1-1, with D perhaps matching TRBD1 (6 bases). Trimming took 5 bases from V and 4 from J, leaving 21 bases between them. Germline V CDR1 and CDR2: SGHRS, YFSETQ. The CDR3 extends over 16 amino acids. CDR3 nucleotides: TGCGCCAGCAGACCCCAGGGGCTGGATACGGTCACTGAAGCTTTCTTT. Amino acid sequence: CASRPQGLDTVTEAFF.

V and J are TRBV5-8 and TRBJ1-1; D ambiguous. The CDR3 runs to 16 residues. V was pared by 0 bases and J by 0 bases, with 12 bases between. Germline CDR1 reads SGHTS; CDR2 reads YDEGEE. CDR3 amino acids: CASSLVTARLNTEAFF. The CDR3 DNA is TGTGCCAGCAGCTTGGTGACGGCCCGACTGAACACTGAAGCTTTCTTT.

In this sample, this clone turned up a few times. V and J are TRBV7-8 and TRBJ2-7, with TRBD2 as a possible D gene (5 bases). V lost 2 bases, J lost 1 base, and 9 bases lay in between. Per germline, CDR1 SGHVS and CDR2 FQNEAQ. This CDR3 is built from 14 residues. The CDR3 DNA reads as TGTGCCAGCAGCTTATTAACTAGTTCCTACGAGCAGTACTTC. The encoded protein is CASSLLTSSYEQYF.

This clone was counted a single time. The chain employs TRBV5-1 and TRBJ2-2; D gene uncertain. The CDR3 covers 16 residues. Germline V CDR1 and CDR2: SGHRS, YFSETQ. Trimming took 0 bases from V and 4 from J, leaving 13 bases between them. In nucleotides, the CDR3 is TGCGCCAGCAGCTTGGAGGGCCAGTTGGGCACCGGGGAGCTGTTTTTT. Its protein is CASSLEGQLGTGELFF.

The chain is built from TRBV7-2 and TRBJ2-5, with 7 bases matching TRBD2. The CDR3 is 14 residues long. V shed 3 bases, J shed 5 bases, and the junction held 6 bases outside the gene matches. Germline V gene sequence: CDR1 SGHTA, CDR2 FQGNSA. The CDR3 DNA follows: TGTGCCAGCAGCTTTCAGCGGGGCCCTGAGACCCAGTACTTC. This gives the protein CASSFQRGPETQYF.

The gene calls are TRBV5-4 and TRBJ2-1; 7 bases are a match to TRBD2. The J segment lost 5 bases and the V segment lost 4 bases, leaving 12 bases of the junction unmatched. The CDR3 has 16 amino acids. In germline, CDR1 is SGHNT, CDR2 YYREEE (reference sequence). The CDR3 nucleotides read TGTGCCAGCAGCCACGGGGGGAGTCGGTCGAACAATGAGCAGTTCTTC. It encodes CASSHGGSRSNNEQFF.

Here the CDR3 reads CASSSVRYEQYF. For the CDR3, the DNA is TGCGCCAGCAGCTCTGTACGCTACGAGCAGTACTTC. The chain joins TRBV4-1 to TRBJ2-7; D uncertain. This CDR3 spans 12 amino acids. Trimming cost V 5 bases and J 3 bases, with 8 bases left between them. Germline V CDR1 and CDR2: MGHRA, YSYEKL.

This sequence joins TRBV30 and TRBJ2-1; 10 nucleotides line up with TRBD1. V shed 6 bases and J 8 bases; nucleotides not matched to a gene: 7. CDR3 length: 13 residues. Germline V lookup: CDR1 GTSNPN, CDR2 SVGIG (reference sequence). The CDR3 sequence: CACDRGRFDEQFF. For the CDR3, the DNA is TGTGCCTGCGACAGGGGGCGTTTCGATGAGCAGTTCTTC. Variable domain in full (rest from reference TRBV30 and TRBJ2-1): SQTIHQWPATLVQPVGSPLSLECTVEGTSNPNLYWYRQAAGRGLQLLFYSVGIGQISSEVPQNLSASRPQDRQFILSSKKLLLSDSGFYLCACDRGRFDEQFFGPGTRLTVL.

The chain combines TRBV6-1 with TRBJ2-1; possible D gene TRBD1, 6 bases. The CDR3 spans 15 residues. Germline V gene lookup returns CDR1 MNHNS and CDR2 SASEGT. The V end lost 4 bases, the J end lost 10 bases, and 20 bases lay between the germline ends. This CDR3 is CASSVYGGQPGEQFF. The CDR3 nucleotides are TGTGCCAGCAGTGTATATGGGGGCCAACCAGGGGAGCAGTTCTTC.

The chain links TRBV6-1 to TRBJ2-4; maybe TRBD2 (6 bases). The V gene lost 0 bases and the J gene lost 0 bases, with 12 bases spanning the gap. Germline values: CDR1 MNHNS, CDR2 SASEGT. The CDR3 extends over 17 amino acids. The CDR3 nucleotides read TGTGCCAGCAGTGAAGCCCGGGGGAGCCTAGCCAAAAACATTCAGTACTTC. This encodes CASSEARGSLAKNIQYF.

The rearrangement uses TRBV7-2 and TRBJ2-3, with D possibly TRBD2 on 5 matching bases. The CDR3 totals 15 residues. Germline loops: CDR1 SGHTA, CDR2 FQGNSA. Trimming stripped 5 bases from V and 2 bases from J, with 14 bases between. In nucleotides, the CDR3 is TGTGCCAGCAGCGCAGGCGGGCCTCACACAGATACGCAGTATTTT. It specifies CASSAGGPHTDTQYF.

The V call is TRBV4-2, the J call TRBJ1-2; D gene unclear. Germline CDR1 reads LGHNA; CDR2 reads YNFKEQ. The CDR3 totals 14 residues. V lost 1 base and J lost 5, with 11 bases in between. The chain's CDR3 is CASSQANPPYGYTF. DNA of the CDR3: TGTGCCAGCAGCCAAGCAAACCCCCCGTATGGCTACACCTTC.

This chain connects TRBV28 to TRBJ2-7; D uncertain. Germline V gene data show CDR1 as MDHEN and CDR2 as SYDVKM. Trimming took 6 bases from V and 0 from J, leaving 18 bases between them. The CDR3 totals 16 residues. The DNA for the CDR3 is TGTGCCAGCAGCCCGACCCGGGTCTTGTCCTCCTACGAGCAGTACTTC. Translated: CASSPTRVLSSYEQYF.

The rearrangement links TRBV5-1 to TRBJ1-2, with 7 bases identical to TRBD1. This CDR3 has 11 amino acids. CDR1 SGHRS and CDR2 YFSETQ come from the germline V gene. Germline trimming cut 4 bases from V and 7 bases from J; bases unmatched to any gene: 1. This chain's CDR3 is CASSGTAGYTF. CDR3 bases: TGCGCCAGCAGCGGGACAGCTGGCTACACCTTC.